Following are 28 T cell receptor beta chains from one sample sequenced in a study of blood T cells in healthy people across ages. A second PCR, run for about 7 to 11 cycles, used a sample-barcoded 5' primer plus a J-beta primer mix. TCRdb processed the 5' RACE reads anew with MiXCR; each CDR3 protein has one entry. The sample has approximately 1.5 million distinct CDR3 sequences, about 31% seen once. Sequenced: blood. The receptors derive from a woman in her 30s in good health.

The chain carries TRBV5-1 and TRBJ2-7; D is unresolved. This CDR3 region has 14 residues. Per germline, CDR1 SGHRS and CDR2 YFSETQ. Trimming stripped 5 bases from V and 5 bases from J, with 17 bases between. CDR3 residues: CASRAGPPNDEQYF. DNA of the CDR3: TGCGCCAGCAGAGCCGGGCCGCCTAATGACGAGCAGTACTTC.

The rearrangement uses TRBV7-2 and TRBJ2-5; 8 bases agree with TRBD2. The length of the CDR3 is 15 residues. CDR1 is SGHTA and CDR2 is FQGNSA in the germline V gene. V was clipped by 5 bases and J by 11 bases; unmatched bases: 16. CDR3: CASSPLWTTGGEQYF. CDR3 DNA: TGTGCCAGCAGCCCCCTGTGGACCACCGGGGGGGAGCAGTACTTC.

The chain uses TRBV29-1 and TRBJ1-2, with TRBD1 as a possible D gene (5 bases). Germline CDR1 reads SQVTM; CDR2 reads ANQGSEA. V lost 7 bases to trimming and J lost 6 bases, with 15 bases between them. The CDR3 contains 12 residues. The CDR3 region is CSAEAGGNGYTF. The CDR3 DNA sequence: TGCAGCGCTGAGGCTGGGGGGAATGGCTACACCTTC. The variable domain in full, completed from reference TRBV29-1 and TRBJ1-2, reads SAVISQKPSRDICQRGTSLTIQCQVDSQVTMMFWYRQQPGQSLTLIATANQGSEATYESGFVIDKFPISRPNLTFSTLTVSNMSPEDSSIYLCSAEAGGNGYTFGSGTRLTVV.

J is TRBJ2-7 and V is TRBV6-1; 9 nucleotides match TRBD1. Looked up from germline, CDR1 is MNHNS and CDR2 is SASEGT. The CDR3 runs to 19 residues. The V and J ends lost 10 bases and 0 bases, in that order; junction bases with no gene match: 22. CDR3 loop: CATRGTGTPITGTSYEQYF. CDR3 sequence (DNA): TGTGCCACCAGGGGGACAGGGACACCGATCACCGGTACCTCCTACGAGCAGTACTTC.

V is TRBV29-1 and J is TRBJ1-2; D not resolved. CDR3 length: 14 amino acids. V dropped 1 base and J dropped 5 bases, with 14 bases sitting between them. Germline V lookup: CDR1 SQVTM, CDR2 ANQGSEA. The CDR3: CSVEVTSEIYGYTF. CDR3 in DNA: TGCAGCGTTGAAGTTACCAGCGAAATATATGGCTACACCTTC.

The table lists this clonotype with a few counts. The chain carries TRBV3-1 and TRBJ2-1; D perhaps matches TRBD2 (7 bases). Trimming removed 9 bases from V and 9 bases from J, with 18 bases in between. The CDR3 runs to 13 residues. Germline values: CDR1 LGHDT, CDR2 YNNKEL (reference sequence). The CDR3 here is CASQRGGLGEQFF. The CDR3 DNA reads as TGTGCCAGTCAGAGGGGGGGACTCGGTGAGCAGTTCTTC.

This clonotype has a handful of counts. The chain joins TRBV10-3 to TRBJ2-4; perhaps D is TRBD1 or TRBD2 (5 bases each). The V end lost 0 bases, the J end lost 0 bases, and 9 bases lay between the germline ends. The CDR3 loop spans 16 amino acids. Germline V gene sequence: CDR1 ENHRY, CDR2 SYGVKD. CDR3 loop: CAISESGVLAKNIQYF. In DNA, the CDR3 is TGTGCCATCAGTGAGTCGGGGGTTCTAGCCAAAAACATTCAGTACTTC.

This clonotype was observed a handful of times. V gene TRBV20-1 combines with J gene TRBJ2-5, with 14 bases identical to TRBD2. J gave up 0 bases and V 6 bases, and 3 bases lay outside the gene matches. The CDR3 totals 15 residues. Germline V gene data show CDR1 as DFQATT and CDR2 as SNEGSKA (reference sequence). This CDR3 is CSATGLAGDQETQYF. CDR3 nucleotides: TGCAGTGCCACGGGACTAGCGGGGGACCAAGAGACCCAGTACTTC.

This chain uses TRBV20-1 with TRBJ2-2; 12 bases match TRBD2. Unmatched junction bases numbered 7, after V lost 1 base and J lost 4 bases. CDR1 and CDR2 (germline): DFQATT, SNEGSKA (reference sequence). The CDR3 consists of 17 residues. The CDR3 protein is CSARVPSGRASTGELFF. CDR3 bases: TGCAGTGCTAGAGTTCCTAGCGGGAGGGCCAGCACCGGGGAGCTGTTTTTT.

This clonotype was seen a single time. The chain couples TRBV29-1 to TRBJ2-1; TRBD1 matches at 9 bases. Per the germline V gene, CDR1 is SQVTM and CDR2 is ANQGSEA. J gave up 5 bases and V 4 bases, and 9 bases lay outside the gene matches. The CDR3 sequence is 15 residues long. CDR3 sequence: CSVVAGQGLNNEQFF. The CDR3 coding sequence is TGCAGCGTTGTGGCCGGACAGGGGCTCAACAATGAGCAGTTCTTC.

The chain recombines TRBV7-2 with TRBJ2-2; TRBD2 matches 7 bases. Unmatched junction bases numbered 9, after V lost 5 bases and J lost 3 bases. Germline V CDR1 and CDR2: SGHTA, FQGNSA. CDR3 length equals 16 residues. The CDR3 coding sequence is TGTGCCAGCAGCCCTATGGGACTACCTCACACCGGGGAGCTGTTTTTT. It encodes CASSPMGLPHTGELFF.

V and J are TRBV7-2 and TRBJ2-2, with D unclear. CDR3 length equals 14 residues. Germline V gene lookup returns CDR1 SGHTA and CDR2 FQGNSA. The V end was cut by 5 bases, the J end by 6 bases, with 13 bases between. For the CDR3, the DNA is TGTGCCAGCAGCCCGAACATAGGCCCCGGGGAGCTGTTTTTT. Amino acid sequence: CASSPNIGPGELFF.

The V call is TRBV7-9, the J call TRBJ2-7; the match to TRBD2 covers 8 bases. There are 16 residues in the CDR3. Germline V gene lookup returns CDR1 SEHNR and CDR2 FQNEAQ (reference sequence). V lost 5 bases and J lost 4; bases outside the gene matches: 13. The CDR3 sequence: CASSPLGLGKGYEQYF. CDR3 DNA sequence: TGTGCCAGCAGCCCGCTGGGACTAGGCAAGGGATACGAGCAGTACTTC.

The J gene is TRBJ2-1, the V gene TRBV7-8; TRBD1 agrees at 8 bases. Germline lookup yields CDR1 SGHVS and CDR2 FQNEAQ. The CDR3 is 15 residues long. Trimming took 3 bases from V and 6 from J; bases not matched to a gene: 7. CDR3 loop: CASSFRQGTFNEQFF. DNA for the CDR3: TGTGCCAGCAGCTTCCGACAGGGGACTTTCAATGAGCAGTTCTTC.

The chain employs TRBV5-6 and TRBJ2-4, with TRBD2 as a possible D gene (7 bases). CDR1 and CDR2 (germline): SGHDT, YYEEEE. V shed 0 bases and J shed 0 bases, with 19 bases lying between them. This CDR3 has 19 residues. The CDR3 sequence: CASSLVGGRRGEAKNIQYF. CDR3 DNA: TGTGCCAGCAGCTTGGTGGGGGGGCGAAGGGGTGAAGCCAAAAACATTCAGTACTTC. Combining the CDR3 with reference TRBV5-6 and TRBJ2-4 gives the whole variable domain DAGVTQSPTHLIKTRGQQVTLRCSPKSGHDTVSWYQQALGQGPQFIFQYYEEEERQRGNFPDRFSGHQFPNYSSELNVNALLLGDSALYLCASSLVGGRRGEAKNIQYFGAGTRLSVL.

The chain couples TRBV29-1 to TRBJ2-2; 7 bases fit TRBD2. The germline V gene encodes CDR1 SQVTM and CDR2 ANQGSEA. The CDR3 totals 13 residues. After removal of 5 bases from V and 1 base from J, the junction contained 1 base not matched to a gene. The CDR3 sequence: CSVREGNTGELFF. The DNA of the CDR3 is TGCAGCGTTAGGGAGGGGAACACCGGGGAGCTGTTTTTT.

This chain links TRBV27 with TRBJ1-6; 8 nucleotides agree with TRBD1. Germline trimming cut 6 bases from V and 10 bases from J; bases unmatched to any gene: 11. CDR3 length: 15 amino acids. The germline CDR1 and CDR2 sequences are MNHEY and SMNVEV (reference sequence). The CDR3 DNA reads TGTGCCAGCAGACAGACTGGACAGGGAGTCTCACCCCTCCACTTT. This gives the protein CASRQTGQGVSPLHF.

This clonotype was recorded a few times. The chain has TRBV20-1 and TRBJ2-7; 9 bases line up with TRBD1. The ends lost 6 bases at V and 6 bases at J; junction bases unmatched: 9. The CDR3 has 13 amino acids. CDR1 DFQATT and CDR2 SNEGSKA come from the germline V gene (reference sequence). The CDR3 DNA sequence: TGCAGTGCAGCTAGGACAGGGGATGGCGAGCAGTACTTC. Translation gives CSAARTGDGEQYF.

CDR3 loop: CASSLGRFTYEQYF. In DNA form, the CDR3 reads TGCGCCAGCAGCTTGGGACGTTTCACTTACGAGCAGTACTTC. The chain combines TRBV5-1 with TRBJ2-7; D is unclear. This CDR3 region has 14 residues. With 0 bases removed from V and 4 bases from J, the gap between germline ends came to 11 bases. The germline V gene has CDR1 SGHRS and CDR2 YFSETQ.

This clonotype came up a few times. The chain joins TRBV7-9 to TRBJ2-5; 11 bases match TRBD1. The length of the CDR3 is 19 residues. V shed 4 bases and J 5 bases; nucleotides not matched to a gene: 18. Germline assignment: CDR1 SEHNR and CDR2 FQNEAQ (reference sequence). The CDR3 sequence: CASSSTSGQGASGVETQYF. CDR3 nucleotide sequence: TGTGCCAGCAGCTCAACTTCCGGACAGGGGGCCTCAGGAGTGGAGACCCAGTACTTC.

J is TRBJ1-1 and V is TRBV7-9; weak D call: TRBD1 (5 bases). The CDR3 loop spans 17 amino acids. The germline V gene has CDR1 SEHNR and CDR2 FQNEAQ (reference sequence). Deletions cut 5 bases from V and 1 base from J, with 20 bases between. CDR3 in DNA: TGTGCCAGCAGCCCACCCCGGACAAGGGCCTCGAACACTGAAGCTTTCTTT. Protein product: CASSPPRTRASNTEAFF.

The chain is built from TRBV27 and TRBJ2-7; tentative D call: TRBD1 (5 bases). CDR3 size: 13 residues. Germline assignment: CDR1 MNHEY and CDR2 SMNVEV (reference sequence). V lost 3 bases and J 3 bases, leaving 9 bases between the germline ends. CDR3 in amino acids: CASSFDDSYEQYF. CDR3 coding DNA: TGTGCCAGCAGTTTCGACGACAGCTACGAGCAGTACTTC.

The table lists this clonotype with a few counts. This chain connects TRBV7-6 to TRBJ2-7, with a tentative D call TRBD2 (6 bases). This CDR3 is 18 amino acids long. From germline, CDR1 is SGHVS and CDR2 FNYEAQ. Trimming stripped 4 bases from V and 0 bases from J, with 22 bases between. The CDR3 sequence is CASSSGTPGERDSYEQYF. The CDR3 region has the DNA TGTGCCAGCAGCTCTGGGACCCCGGGAGAAAGGGACTCCTACGAGCAGTACTTC.

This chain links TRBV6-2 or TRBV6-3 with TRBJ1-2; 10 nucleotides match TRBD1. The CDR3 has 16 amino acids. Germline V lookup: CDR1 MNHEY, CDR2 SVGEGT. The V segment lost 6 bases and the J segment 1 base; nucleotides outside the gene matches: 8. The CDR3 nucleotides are TGTGCCAGCAGCCGGGACAGGGGATTGGGTAACTATGGCTACACCTTC. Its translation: CASSRDRGLGNYGYTF.

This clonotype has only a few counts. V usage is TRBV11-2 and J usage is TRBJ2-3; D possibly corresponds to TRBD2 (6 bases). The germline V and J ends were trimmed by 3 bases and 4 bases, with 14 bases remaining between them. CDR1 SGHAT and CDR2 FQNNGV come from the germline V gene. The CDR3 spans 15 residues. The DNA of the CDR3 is TGTGCCAGCAGCTTCTTGGGCGGGGAGTCAGATACGCAGTATTTT. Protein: CASSFLGGESDTQYF. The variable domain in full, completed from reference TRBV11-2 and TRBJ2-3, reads EAGVAQSPRYKIIEKRQSVAFWCNPISGHATLYWYQQILGQGPKLLIQFQNNGVVDDSQLPKDRFSAERLKGVDSTLKIQPAKLEDSAVYLCASSFLGGESDTQYFGPGTRLTVL.

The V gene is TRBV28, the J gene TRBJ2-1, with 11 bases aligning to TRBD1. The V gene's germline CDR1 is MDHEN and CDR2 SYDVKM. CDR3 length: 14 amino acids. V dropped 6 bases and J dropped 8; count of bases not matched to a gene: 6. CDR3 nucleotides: TGTGCCAGCAGGCGGACAGGGGGCCACTATGAGCAGTTCTTC. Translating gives CASRRTGGHYEQFF.

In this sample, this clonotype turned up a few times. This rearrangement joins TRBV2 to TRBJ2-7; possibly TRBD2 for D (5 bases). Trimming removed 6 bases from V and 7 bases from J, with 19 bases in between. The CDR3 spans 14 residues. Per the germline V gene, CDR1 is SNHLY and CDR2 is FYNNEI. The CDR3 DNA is TGTGCCAGCAGGGAGCGCTTGGGAGCGAGGGAGCAGTACTTC. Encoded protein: CASRERLGAREQYF.

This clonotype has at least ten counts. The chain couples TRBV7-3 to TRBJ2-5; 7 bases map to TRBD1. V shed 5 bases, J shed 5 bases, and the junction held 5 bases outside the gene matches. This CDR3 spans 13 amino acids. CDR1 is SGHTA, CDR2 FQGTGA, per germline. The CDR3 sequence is CASSHDREETQYF. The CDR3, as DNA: TGTGCCAGCAGCCACGACAGGGAGGAGACCCAGTACTTC. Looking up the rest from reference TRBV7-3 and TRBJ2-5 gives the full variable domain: GAGVSQTPSNKVTEKGKYVELRCDPISGHTALYWYRQSLGQGPEFLIYFQGTGAADDSGLPNDRFFAVRPEGSVSTLKIQRTERGDSAVYLCASSHDREETQYFGPGTRLLVL.